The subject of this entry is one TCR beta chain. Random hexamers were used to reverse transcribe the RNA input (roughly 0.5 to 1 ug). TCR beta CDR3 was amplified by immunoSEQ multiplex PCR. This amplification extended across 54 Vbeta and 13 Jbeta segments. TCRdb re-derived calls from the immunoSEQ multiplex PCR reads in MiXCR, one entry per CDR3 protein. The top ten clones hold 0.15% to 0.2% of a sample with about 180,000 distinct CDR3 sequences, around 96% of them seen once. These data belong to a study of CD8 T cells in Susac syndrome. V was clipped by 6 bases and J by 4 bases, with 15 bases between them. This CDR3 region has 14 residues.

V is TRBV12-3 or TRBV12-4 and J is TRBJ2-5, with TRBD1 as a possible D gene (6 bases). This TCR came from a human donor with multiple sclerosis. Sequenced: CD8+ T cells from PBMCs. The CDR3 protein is CASRPQGLGETQYF. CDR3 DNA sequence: TGTGCCAGCAGGCCCCAGGGGTTGGGAGAGACCCAGTACTTC.